Listed below are T cell receptor beta chains from one sample, sequenced in a study of cytomegalovirus exposure and HLA in healthy donors. The table came from immunoSEQ multiplex PCR; TCRdb's copy has only in-frame clones and leaves some out. The sample includes about 140,000 clones, 70% to 85% of them seen just once. Sequenced sample: PBMCs. The receptors shown here come from a woman aged 40 to 49 in good health and CMV-seronegative. Each CDR3 is given with its conserved first and last residue. A D gene is named only where the DNA matches it firmly. Expanded clones get a size class; other rows say once, few or many, or leave the size out.

CDR3 length: 14
J gene: TRBJ2-7
clone size: -
V gene: TRBV7-8
D gene: -
CDR3 protein: CASSSIAFGYEQYF
CDR3 DNA: TGTGCCAGCAGCTCTATAGCTTTCGGCTACGAGCAGTACTTC

CDR3 length: 17
J gene: TRBJ2-7
clone size: -
V gene: TRBV30
D gene: TRBD2
CDR3 protein: CAWSARPSGLGSYEQYF
CDR3 DNA: TGTGCCTGGAGTGCCCGACCTAGCGGGTTGGGATCCTACGAGCAGTACTTC

CDR3 length: 15
J gene: TRBJ1-4
clone size: -
V gene: TRBV28
D gene: TRBD1
CDR3 protein: CASRHTGGQNEKLFF
CDR3 DNA: TGTGCCAGCAGACATACAGGGGGACAAAATGAAAAACTGTTTTTT

CDR3 length: 15
J gene: TRBJ2-5
clone size: -
V gene: TRBV9
D gene: -
CDR3 protein: CASSVGGRNQETQYF
CDR3 DNA: TGTGCCAGCAGCGTAGGTGGCAGGAACCAAGAGACCCAGTACTTC

CDR3 length: 14
J gene: TRBJ1-2
clone size: -
V gene: TRBV5-1
D gene: -
CDR3 protein: CASSLTGTNYGYTF
CDR3 DNA: TGCGCCAGCAGCCTGACAGGAACTAACTATGGCTACACCTTC

CDR3 length: 15
J gene: TRBJ2-7
clone size: -
V gene: TRBV5-8
D gene: TRBD1
CDR3 protein: CASSSRDRASYEQYF
CDR3 DNA: TGTGCCAGCAGCAGCCGGGACAGGGCCTCCTACGAGCAGTACTTC

CDR3 length: 13
J gene: TRBJ1-1
clone size: few
V gene: TRBV6-6
D gene: -
CDR3 protein: CASTGGWGTEAFF
CDR3 DNA: TGTGCCAGCACGGGGGGCTGGGGCACTGAAGCTTTCTTT

CDR3 length: 14
J gene: TRBJ2-7
clone size: -
V gene: TRBV6-1
D gene: -
CDR3 protein: CASSEARESREQYF
CDR3 DNA: TGTGCCAGCAGTGAAGCGAGGGAATCACGGGAGCAGTACTTC

CDR3 length: 17
J gene: TRBJ2-2
clone size: -
V gene: TRBV7-9
D gene: TRBD1
CDR3 protein: CASRLSPGQGNTGELFF
CDR3 DNA: TGTGCCAGCAGGTTAAGCCCGGGACAGGGGAACACCGGGGAGCTGTTTTTT

CDR3 length: 14
J gene: TRBJ1-5
clone size: once
V gene: TRBV30
D gene: -
CDR3 protein: CAWSAGEGGQPQHF
CDR3 DNA: TGTGCCTGGAGTGCGGGAGAGGGAGGGCAGCCCCAGCATTTT

CDR3 length: 19
J gene: TRBJ2-4
clone size: -
V gene: TRBV21-1
D gene: -
CDR3 protein: CASSKGGGGRGIAKNIQYF
CDR3 DNA: TGTGCCAGCAGCAAAGGGGGAGGGGGACGGGGCATAGCCAAAAACATTCAGTACTTC

CDR3 length: 14
J gene: TRBJ2-3
clone size: -
V gene: TRBV7-2
D gene: TRBD1
CDR3 protein: CASSLDRGTDTQYF
CDR3 DNA: TGTGCCAGCAGCTTGGACAGGGGAACAGATACGCAGTATTTT

CDR3 length: 17
J gene: TRBJ2-5
clone size: -
V gene: TRBV11-2
D gene: -
CDR3 protein: CASSSRNRVRSQETQYF
CDR3 DNA: TGTGCCAGCAGCTCCCGTAACAGGGTGAGGAGTCAAGAGACCCAGTACTTC

CDR3 length: 13
J gene: TRBJ1-2
clone size: once
V gene: TRBV4-3
D gene: -
CDR3 protein: CASSSQANYGYTF
CDR3 DNA: TGCGCCAGCAGCTCGCAGGCTAACTATGGCTACACCTTC

CDR3 length: 14
J gene: TRBJ2-5
clone size: -
V gene: TRBV5-1
D gene: -
CDR3 protein: CASSLATAQETQYF
CDR3 DNA: TGCGCCAGCAGCTTGGCGACAGCTCAAGAGACCCAGTACTTC

CDR3 length: 14
J gene: TRBJ1-1
clone size: few
V gene: TRBV2
D gene: -
CDR3 protein: CASSPSRVNTEAFF
CDR3 DNA: TGTGCCAGCAGTCCTAGCAGAGTGAACACTGAAGCTTTCTTT

CDR3 length: 14
J gene: TRBJ2-7
clone size: -
V gene: TRBV7-8
D gene: -
CDR3 protein: CASSLDLADYEQYF
CDR3 DNA: TGTGCCAGCAGCTTAGATTTAGCGGACTACGAGCAGTACTTC